This TCR beta chain was captured by sequencing in a study of T cell responses to AZD1222 COVID-19 vaccine. Notes on the study in general: Clonal diversity was possibly underestimated, and the donors were mostly white British, with more females. Spike-specific TCR depth and breadth grew after two AZD1222 doses. Spike was spanned by vaccine-associated CD4 TCRs, which were dominant at 160-218 and 743-854. Seropositivity was recorded at baseline in only 6 or 7 AZD1222 recipients.

As concerns this clone: Its antigen is still unknown.

The protocol was immunoSEQ multiplex PCR, while the TCRdb copy is restricted to in-frame clones and leaves out a portion. The sample holds about 140,000 clones, 89% seen once. The TCR originated in an adult in good health. The specimen comprised peripheral blood, sampled on day 0 of AZD1222 vaccination.

CDR3 residues: CASSTLSGTGNTYGYTF. CDR3 bases: TGTGCCAGCAGCACACTTTCCGGGACAGGGAATACCTATGGCTACACCTTC. The genes are TRBV13 and TRBJ1-2; 9 nucleotides line up with TRBD1. The germline V gene has CDR1 PRHDT and CDR2 FYEKMQ (reference sequence). With V trimmed by 5 bases and J by 4 bases, 14 bases remained unmatched. The CDR3 has 17 residues.